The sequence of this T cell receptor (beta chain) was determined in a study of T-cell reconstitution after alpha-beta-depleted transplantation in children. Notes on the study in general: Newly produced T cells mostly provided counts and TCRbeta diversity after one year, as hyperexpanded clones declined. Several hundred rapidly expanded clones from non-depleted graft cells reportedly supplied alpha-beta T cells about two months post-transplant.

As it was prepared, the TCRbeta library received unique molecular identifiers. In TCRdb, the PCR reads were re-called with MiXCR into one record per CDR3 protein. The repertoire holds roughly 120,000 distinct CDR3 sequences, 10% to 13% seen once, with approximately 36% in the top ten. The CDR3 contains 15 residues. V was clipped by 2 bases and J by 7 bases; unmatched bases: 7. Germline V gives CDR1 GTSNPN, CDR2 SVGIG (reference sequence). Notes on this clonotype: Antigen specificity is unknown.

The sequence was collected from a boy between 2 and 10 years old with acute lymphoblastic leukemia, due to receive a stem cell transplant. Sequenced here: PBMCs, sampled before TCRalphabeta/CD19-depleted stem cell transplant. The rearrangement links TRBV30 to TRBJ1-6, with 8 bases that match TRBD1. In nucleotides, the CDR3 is TGTGCCTGGAGTTTCGTGGGACAGGCGAATTCACCCCTCCACTTT. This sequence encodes CAWSFVGQANSPLHF.